This entry describes one T cell receptor beta chain. Its antigen is as yet unknown. The source of the sample is a study of cytomegalovirus exposure and HLA in healthy donors. Study-wide findings and caveats: Reportedly, HLA-A and HLA-B alleles of most subjects were accurately predicted from TCR beta.

The ends were cut back, 3 bases at V and 10 bases at J, with 17 bases in the middle. The length of the CDR3 is 14 residues. Looked up from germline, CDR1 is LNHNV and CDR2 is YYDKDF (reference sequence). 60 Vbeta and 13 Jbeta primers were used in PCR. Only in-frame clones appear in the TCRdb table, and some are missing; sequencing was by immunoSEQ multiplex PCR. This sample has approximately 55,000 clones, with about four fifths found just once. The rearrangement joins TRBV15 to TRBJ2-3; D is perhaps TRBD2 (5 bases). Sequences were obtained from PBMCs. The TCR was taken from a boy younger than 18 in good health and CMV-seropositive. The CDR3 DNA reads as TGTGCCACCAGCAGGAGTCTTTCGGGAACGGCGCAGTATTTT. Protein product: CATSRSLSGTAQYF. Full variable domain (outside the CDR3, taken from reference TRBV15 and TRBJ2-3): DAMVIQNPRYQVTQFGKPVTLSCSQTLNHNVMYWYQQKSSQAPKLLFHYYDKDFNNEADTPDNFQSRRPNTSFCFLDIRSPGLGDTAMYLCATSRSLSGTAQYFGPGTRLTVL.